One sample yielded the 18 T cell receptor beta chains listed below, sequenced in a study of T cell repertoires in cytomegalovirus infection. TCRdb re-called the reads through MiXCR, storing one row per CDR3 protein. Altogether approximately 550,000 distinct CDR3 sequences are present, approximately 15% being singletons, with the ten largest covering more than 20%. The specimen was CD8+ T cells from PBMCs. The source is a human donor in good health (CMV status not recorded). Some clones in this sample may be carry-over from other donors' samples.

The chain combines TRBV7-9 with TRBJ1-1; D uncertain. The germline gives CDR1 SEHNR, CDR2 FQNEAQ (reference sequence). The CDR3 has 15 amino acids. Trimming removed 3 bases at V and 1 base at J, with 12 bases between. This chain's CDR3 is CASSFPLGRNTEAFF. DNA for the CDR3: TGTGCCAGCAGCTTCCCCCTCGGCAGGAACACTGAAGCTTTCTTT.

At least ten counts were recorded for this clonotype. The rearrangement joins TRBV7-9 to TRBJ2-7, with 8 bases fitting TRBD2. Germline V lookup: CDR1 SEHNR, CDR2 FQNEAQ (reference sequence). The CDR3 has 18 amino acids. V dropped 4 bases and J dropped 0; count of bases not matched to a gene: 14. The CDR3 DNA follows: TGTGCCAGCAGCTCCCCCCCCCGGCTAGCGGGTTCCTCCTACGAGCAGTACTTC. The encoded protein is CASSSPPRLAGSSYEQYF.

This clonotype appeared a few times. This chain connects TRBV19 to TRBJ2-1, with no clear D. This CDR3 is 14 amino acids long. The V and J ends lost 3 bases and 0 bases respectively, with 6 bases between them. Germline V gene sequence: CDR1 LNHDA, CDR2 SQIVND (reference sequence). This CDR3 is CASSISNSYNEQFF. DNA for the CDR3: TGTGCCAGTAGTATTTCCAACTCCTACAATGAGCAGTTCTTC.

J is TRBJ2-7 and V is TRBV27; TRBD2 aligns across 11 bases. With V trimmed by 6 bases and J by 4 bases, 5 bases remained unmatched. From germline, CDR1 is MNHEY and CDR2 SMNVEV (reference sequence). The length of the CDR3 is 14 residues. The CDR3 is CASSSTSGRYEQYF. The CDR3 bases are TGTGCCAGCAGCTCTACTAGCGGGAGATACGAGCAGTACTTC.

The chain joins TRBV3-1 to TRBJ1-3; D remains ambiguous. Germline V gene lookup returns CDR1 LGHDT and CDR2 YNNKEL (reference sequence). This CDR3 has 15 amino acids. Between the trimmed V and J ends, which lost 1 base and 4 bases, there was a span of 11 bases. CDR3 nucleotide sequence: TGTGCCAGCAGCCAAGTGCTAGGCTGGGGAAACACCATATATTTT. This encodes CASSQVLGWGNTIYF.

This clonotype was recorded many times. The chain recombines TRBV27 with TRBJ2-1, with D perhaps TRBD2 (6 bases). V was shortened by 3 bases and J by 4 bases, with 7 bases between the two germline ends. The CDR3 has 13 residues. CDR1 and CDR2 from the germline V gene are MNHEY and SMNVEV (reference sequence). CDR3 residues: CASSFSGYNEQFF. The CDR3 DNA sequence: TGTGCCAGCAGTTTTAGCGGTTACAATGAGCAGTTCTTC.

The table lists this clonotype with many counts. The chain joins TRBV12-3 or TRBV12-4 to TRBJ1-6; unclear D gene. The CDR3 runs to 17 residues. V was trimmed by 6 bases and J by 0 bases, leaving 15 bases between them. The CDR3 protein is CASSRGPPTSYNSPLHF. The CDR3 nucleotides read TGTGCCAGCAGCCGTGGGCCGCCTACCTCCTATAATTCACCCCTCCACTTT.

V usage is TRBV5-1 and J usage is TRBJ2-5, with 9 positions matching TRBD1. CDR1 and CDR2 from the germline V gene are SGHRS and YFSETQ. Trimming took 4 bases from V and 1 from J; bases not matched to a gene: 5. This CDR3 has 15 residues. Written as DNA, the CDR3 is TGCGCCAGCAGCGGGGGACAGGGAGTCCAAGAGACCCAGTACTTC. As protein: CASSGGQGVQETQYF.

This clonotype was counted a few times. The chain links TRBV28 to TRBJ2-1; 7 bases map to TRBD2. There are 15 residues in the CDR3. V lost 3 bases, J lost 4 bases, and 6 bases stayed unmatched. Germline V gives CDR1 MDHEN, CDR2 SYDVKM. The CDR3 is CASSFKRDIYNEQFF. For the CDR3, the DNA is TGTGCCAGCAGTTTCAAGCGGGATATTTACAATGAGCAGTTCTTC.

This rearrangement joins TRBV11-2 to TRBJ2-3, with D uncertain. Germline values: CDR1 SGHAT, CDR2 FQNNGV. The CDR3 contains 12 residues. The CDR3 nucleotides are TGTGCAGGCACCCCGTCGCGGGATACGCAGTATTTT. The encoded protein is CAGTPSRDTQYF. Filled out from reference TRBV11-2 and TRBJ2-3, the complete variable domain reads EAGVAQSPRYKIIEKRQSVAFWCNPISGHATLYWYQQILGQGPKLLIQFQNNGVVDDSQLPKDRFSAERLKGVDSTLKIQPAKLEDSAVYLCAGTPSRDTQYFGPGTRLTVL.

This clonotype has more than one count but fewer than ten. The gene calls are TRBV9 and TRBJ2-7, with 7 bases aligning to TRBD1. The CDR3 extends over 19 amino acids. CDR1 SGDLS and CDR2 YYNGEE come from the germline V gene. V was clipped by 3 bases and J by 4 bases; unmatched bases: 22. CDR3 DNA: TGTGCCAGCAGCGCAGCAAATAACGAAGCGACAGGGTATACTTACGAGCAGTACTTC. Its translation: CASSAANNEATGYTYEQYF.

This rearrangement joins TRBV27 to TRBJ2-5; unclear D gene. Trimming stripped 4 bases from V and 5 bases from J, with 11 bases between. This CDR3 comprises 13 residues. CDR1 and CDR2 from the germline V gene are MNHEY and SMNVEV (reference sequence). The CDR3 DNA is TGTGCCAGCAGTTCCCCCTTGATGGAGACCCAGTACTTC. Encoded protein: CASSSPLMETQYF.

This clonotype was found many times. The chain joins TRBV7-9 to TRBJ1-6, with D tentatively TRBD1 (5 bases). This CDR3 comprises 14 residues. Germline V lookup: CDR1 SEHNR, CDR2 FQNEAQ (reference sequence). V dropped 8 bases and J dropped 4 bases, with 12 bases sitting between them. CDR3 sequence (DNA): TGTGCCAGCGGCCAGACAGAATATAATTCACCCCTCCACTTT. Translation: CASGQTEYNSPLHF.

The chain has TRBV5-1 and TRBJ1-1; 9 bases are a match to TRBD1. Germline loops: CDR1 SGHRS, CDR2 YFSETQ. CDR3 size: 15 residues. Germline trimming cut 3 bases from V and 3 bases from J; bases unmatched to any gene: 6. The CDR3 bases are TGCGCCAGCAGCTGGTCCCGGGACAGGGACACTGAAGCTTTCTTT. This codes for CASSWSRDRDTEAFF.

The rearrangement links TRBV2 to TRBJ2-5; TRBD1 aligns across 8 bases. Unmatched junction bases numbered 10, after V lost 5 bases and J lost 5 bases. The CDR3 spans 15 residues. Germline loops: CDR1 SNHLY, CDR2 FYNNEI. This chain's CDR3 is CASSHLGQGVETQYF. CDR3 DNA: TGTGCCAGCAGTCACCTAGGACAGGGTGTGGAGACCCAGTACTTC.

In regard to this clonotype: The CDR3 does not end in the conserved phenylalanine or tryptophan, so this is likely a read error. CDR3 in amino acids: CASSEWNREETQYL. CDR3 in DNA: TGTGCCAGCAGTGAATGGAACAGGGAAGAGACCCAGTACTTA. The V gene is TRBV25-1, the J gene TRBJ2-5; D perhaps matches TRBD1 (6 bases). Germline V gene data show CDR1 as MGHDK and CDR2 as SYGVNS. Trimming left V 1 base short and J 3 bases short, with 9 bases between. The CDR3 runs to 14 residues.

The J gene is TRBJ1-4, the V gene TRBV27, with no clear D. Germline CDR1 reads MNHEY; CDR2 reads SMNVEV (reference sequence). The CDR3 spans 11 residues. The V gene lost 9 bases and the J gene lost 11 bases, with 13 bases spanning the gap. CDR3: CASRKESKLFF. The CDR3 nucleotides are TGTGCCAGTCGAAAGGAGTCGAAACTGTTTTTT.

The sample holds a few counts of this clonotype. The V and J genes are TRBV5-1 and TRBJ2-1, with 10 bases that match TRBD2. The trim removed 4 bases at V and 2 bases at J, leaving 6 bases unmatched. The germline CDR1 and CDR2 sequences are SGHRS and YFSETQ. CDR3 length: 16 amino acids. The CDR3 spells CASSHGSGRAYNEQFF. The CDR3 DNA sequence: TGCGCCAGCAGCCACGGGAGCGGGAGGGCCTACAATGAGCAGTTCTTC.